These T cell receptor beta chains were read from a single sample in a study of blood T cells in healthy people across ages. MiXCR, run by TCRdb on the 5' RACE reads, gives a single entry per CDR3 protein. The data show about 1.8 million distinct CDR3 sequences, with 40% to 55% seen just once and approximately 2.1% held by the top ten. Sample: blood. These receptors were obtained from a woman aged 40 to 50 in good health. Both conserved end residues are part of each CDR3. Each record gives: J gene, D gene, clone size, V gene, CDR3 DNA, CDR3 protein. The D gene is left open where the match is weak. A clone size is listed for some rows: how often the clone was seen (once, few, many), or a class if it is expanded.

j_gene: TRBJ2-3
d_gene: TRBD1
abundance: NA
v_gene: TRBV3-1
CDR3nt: TGTGCCAGCAGCCAAGATAGTGCAGGGGGAACGGCAGATACGCAGTATTTT
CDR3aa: CASSQDSAGGTADTQYF

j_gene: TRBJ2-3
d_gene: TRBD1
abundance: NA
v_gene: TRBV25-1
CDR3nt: TGTGCCAGCAGTTGGACAGGGGGCGGGAGTACGCAGTATTTT
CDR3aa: CASSWTGGGSTQYF

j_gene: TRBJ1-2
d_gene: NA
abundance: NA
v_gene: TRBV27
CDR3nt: TGTGCCAGCAGTGTCTCGGGGGGGGAGAGCTATGGCTACACCTTC
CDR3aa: CASSVSGGESYGYTF

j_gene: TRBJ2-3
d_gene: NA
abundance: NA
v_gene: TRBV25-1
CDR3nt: TGTGCCAGCTCTCCCCCGGGGTTAAACACAGATACGCAGTATTTT
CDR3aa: CASSPPGLNTDTQYF

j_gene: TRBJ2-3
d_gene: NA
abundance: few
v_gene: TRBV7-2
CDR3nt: TGTGCCAGCAGCCCGAGTCCAACGACTGCAGATACGCAGTATTTT
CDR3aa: CASSPSPTTADTQYF

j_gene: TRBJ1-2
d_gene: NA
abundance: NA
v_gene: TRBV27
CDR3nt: TGTGCCAGCACCAAAAGCCGGGCCCCAAACTATGGCTACACCTTC
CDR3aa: CASTKSRAPNYGYTF

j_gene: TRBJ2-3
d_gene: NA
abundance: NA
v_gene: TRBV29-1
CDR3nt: TGCAGCGTTCGTTTTCCTCCAGATACGCAGTATTTT
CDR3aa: CSVRFPPDTQYF

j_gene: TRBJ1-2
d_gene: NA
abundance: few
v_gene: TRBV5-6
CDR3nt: TGTGCCAGCAGCTTGTTGGTCAGGGGCCATGGCTACACCTTC
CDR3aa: CASSLLVRGHGYTF

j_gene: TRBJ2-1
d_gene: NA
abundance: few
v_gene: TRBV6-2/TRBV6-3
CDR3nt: TGTGCCAGCAGTTACGGGGGTCGCGGGGAGCAGTTCTTC
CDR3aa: CASSYGGRGEQFF

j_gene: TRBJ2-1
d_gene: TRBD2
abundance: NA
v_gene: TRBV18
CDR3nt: TGTGCCAGCTCACCACCGTTGGGGGGGGAATCCTACAATGAGCAGTTCTTC
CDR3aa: CASSPPLGGESYNEQFF

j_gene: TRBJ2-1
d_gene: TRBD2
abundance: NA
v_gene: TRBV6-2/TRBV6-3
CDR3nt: TGTGCCAGCAGAATGGGACTAGCGGGGGGACACAATGAGCAGTTCTTC
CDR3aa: CASRMGLAGGHNEQFF

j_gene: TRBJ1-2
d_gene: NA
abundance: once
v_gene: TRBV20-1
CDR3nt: TGCAGTGCCGATTCTGTGGAACCTGGCTACACCTTC
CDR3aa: CSADSVEPGYTF

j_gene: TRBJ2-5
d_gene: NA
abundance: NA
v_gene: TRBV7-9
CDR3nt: TGTGCCAGCAGCCCTGGGGGGGGGCTAGAAGAGACCCAGTACTTC
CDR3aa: CASSPGGGLEETQYF

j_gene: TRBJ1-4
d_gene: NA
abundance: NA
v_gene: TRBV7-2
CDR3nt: TGTGCCAGCAGCTTAGAGGGGGGCGCGGGTGAAAAACTGTTTTTT
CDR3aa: CASSLEGGAGEKLFF

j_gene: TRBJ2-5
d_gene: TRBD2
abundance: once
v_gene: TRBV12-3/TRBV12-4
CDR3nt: TGTGCCACTTCTAGCGGGGGCTTCCAAGAGACCCAGTACTTC
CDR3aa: CATSSGGFQETQYF

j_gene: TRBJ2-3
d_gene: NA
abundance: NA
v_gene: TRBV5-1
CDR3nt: TGCGCCAGCAGGGTAACACTGGGTACGCAGTATTTT
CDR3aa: CASRVTLGTQYF

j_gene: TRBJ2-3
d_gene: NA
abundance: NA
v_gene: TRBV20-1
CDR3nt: TGCAGTGCCCTCAGTAGGTGGTTTTTGCGCACAGATACGCAGTATTTT
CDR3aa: CSALSRWFLRTDTQYF

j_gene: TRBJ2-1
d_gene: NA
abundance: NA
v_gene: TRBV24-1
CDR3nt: TGTGCCACCAGTGATTTTTGGATTCAGGGGTACAATGAGCAGTTCTTC
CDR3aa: CATSDFWIQGYNEQFF

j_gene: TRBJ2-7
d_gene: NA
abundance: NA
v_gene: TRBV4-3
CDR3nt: TGCGCCAGCAGCCCGACTTCGGGGGACTACGAGCAGTACTTC
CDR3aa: CASSPTSGDYEQYF

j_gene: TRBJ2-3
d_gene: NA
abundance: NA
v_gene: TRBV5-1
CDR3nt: TGCGCCAGCGGGACATTGCTTCGCACAGATACGCAGTATTTT
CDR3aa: CASGTLLRTDTQYF

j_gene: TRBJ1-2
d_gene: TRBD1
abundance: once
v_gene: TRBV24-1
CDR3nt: TGTGCCACCAGTGATTCCCCCAGGGGGTCACATGGCTACACCTTC
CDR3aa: CATSDSPRGSHGYTF

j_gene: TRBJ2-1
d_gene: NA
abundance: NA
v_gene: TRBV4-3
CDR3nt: TGCGCCAGCAGCCAAGATGCTCAACGGTACAATGAGCAGTTCTTC
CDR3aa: CASSQDAQRYNEQFF

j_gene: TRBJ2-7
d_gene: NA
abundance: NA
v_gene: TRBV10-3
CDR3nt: TGTGCCATCAGTTCAGGCACTGATGCCTTCTACGAGCAGTACTTC
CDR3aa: CAISSGTDAFYEQYF

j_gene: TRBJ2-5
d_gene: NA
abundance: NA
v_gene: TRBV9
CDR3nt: TGTGCCAGCAGCGCGAGCGACTTACAAGAGACCCAGTACTTC
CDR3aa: CASSASDLQETQYF

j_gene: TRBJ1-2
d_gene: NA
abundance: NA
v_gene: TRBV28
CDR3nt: TGTGCCAGCAGCCCTTCTGGACTTCTACAGCAATTTAACTATGGCTACACCTTC
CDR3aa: CASSPSGLLQQFNYGYTF

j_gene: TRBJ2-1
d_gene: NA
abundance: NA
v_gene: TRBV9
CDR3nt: TGTGCCAGCAGCCCGCGCCCCTCCCCAACCAATGAGCAGTTCTTC
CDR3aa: CASSPRPSPTNEQFF

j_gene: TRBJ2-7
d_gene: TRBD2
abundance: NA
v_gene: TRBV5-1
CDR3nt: TGCGCCAGCAGGATCGTAGCGGGACTAGCGGGGAGACATTACTACGAGCAGTACTTC
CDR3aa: CASRIVAGLAGRHYYEQYF

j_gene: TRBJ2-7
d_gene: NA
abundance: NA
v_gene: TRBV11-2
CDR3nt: TGTGCCAGCAGCTTCTCTCCCGGGCTCTCCCTGTCCTACGAGCAGTACTTC
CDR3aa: CASSFSPGLSLSYEQYF

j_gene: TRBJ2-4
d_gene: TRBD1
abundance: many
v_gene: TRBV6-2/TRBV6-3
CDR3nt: TGTGCCAGCAGCCACCGGGACAGGATGACCAAAAACATTCAGTACTTC
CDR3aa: CASSHRDRMTKNIQYF

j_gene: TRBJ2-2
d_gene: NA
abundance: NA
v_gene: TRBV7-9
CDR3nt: TGTGCCAGCAGCTCCCCCGCTAGTAGGACCGGGGAGCTGTTTTTT
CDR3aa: CASSSPASRTGELFF

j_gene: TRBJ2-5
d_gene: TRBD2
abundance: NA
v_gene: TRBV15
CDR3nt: TGTGCCACCAGCAGAGATCAGGCCGGGGGGTGGGAGACCCAGTACTTC
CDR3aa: CATSRDQAGGWETQYF

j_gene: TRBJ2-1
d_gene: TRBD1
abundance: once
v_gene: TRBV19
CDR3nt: TGTGCCAGTAGTATCCAGGGACAGGGGTTGAGTGAGCAGTTCTTC
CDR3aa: CASSIQGQGLSEQFF

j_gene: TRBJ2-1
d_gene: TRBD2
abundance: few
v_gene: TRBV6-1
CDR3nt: TGTGCCAGCACTATAGCGGGGGGGAGCTCCTACAATGAGCAGTTCTTC
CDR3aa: CASTIAGGSSYNEQFF

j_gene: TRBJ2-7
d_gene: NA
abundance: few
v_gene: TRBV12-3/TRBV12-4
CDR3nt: TGTGCCAGCAGCTACTACGAGCAGTACTTC
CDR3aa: CASSYYEQYF

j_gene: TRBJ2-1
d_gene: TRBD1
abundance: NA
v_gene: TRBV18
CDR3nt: TGTGCCAGCTCCAAAGGGGGCCTAAATGAGCAGTTCTTC
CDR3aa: CASSKGGLNEQFF

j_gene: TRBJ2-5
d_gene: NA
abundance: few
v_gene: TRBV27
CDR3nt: TGTGCCAGCATCGACTCCCAAGAGACCCAGTACTTC
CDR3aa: CASIDSQETQYF

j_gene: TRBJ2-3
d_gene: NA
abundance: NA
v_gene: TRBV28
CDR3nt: TGTGCCAGCAGTTTAGATCTGGGTAGCACAGATACGCAGTATTTT
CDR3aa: CASSLDLGSTDTQYF

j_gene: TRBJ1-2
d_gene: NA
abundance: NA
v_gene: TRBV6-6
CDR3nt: TGTGCCAGCAGCTTACCCGTGGGGGATGTCTACACCTTC
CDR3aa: CASSLPVGDVYTF

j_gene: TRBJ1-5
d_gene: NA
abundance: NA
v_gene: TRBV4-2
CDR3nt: TGTGCCAGCAGCCAATATCAGGGTGGTCAGCCCCAGCATTTT
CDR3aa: CASSQYQGGQPQHF

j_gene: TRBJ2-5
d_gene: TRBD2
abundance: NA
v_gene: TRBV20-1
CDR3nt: TGCAGTGCGCCATGGGACTATCCTAGTGAGGAGACCCAGTACTTC
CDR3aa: CSAPWDYPSEETQYF

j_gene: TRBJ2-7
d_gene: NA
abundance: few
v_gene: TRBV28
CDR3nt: TGTGCCAGCAGTTACATGCCCTACGAGCAGTACTTC
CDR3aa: CASSYMPYEQYF

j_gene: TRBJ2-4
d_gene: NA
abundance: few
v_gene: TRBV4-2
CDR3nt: TGTGCCAGCAGCCAAGATAGGGGAAACATTCAGTACTTC
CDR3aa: CASSQDRGNIQYF

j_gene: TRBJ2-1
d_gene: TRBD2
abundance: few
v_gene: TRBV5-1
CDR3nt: TGCGCCAGCAGCTTGGTCGGGACTAGCGGGGGGGCAGTAAACAATGAGCAGTTCTTC
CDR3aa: CASSLVGTSGGAVNNEQFF

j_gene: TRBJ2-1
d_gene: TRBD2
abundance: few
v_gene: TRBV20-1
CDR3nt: TGCAGTGCTACTCACGGGACTAGCGGGGGACCGACGTTCTTC
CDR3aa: CSATHGTSGGPTFF

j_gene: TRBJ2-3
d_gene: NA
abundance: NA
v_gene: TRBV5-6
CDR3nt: TGTGCCAGCAGCGATCAGTTCTTTACGCAGTATTTT
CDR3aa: CASSDQFFTQYF

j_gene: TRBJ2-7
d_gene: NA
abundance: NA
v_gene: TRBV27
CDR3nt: TGTGCCAGCAGTTTATCGTCGGGAGCTAAATACGAGCAGTACTTC
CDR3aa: CASSLSSGAKYEQYF

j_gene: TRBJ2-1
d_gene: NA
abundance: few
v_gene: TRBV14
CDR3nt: TGTGCCAGCAGCCAAGCTAGAATTCCCAATGAGCAGTTCTTC
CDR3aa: CASSQARIPNEQFF

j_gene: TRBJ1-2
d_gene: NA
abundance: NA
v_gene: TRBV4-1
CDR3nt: TGCGCCAGCAGCCAAGACGCGACGGCTGCCTATGGCTACACCTTC
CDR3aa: CASSQDATAAYGYTF

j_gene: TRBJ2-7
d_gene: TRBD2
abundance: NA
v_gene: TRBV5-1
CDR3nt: TGCGCCAGCAGCTCAATTAGCGGGGGGTACGACGAGCAGTACTTC
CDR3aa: CASSSISGGYDEQYF

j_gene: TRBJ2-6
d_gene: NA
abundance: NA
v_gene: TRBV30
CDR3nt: TGTGCCTGGAGTGTCGGCTATGGGGCCAACGTCCTGACTTTC
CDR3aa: CAWSVGYGANVLTF